The source of this T cell receptor (beta chain) is a study of shared clonotypes between healthy human individuals. Findings of the study overall: Blood was the only sampled material, and tissue repertoires likely differ. Four donors had 5% to 6.5% of their naive CD4 clonotypes in common.

With regard to this clone: Its target is not known.

Here immunoSEQ multiplex PCR was the method, and the copy in TCRdb shows in-frame clones only, minus some. Seen here are approximately 1,500,000 clones, 95% to 99% observed once, and the top ten hold less than 0.55%. The CDR3 totals 12 residues. Germline V gene lookup returns CDR1 SGHKS and CDR2 YYEKEE (reference sequence). V was pared by 4 bases and J by 5 bases, with 6 bases between. The chain uses TRBV5-5 and TRBJ1-4; D not resolved. Sequenced input: naive CD4+ T cells sorted from blood. Subset in this sample: CD45RA+ positively selected. The receptor was derived from a young man in good health. In DNA form, the CDR3 reads TGTGCCAGCAGCCCCACCAATGAAAAACTGTTTTTT. Encoded protein: CASSPTNEKLFF.